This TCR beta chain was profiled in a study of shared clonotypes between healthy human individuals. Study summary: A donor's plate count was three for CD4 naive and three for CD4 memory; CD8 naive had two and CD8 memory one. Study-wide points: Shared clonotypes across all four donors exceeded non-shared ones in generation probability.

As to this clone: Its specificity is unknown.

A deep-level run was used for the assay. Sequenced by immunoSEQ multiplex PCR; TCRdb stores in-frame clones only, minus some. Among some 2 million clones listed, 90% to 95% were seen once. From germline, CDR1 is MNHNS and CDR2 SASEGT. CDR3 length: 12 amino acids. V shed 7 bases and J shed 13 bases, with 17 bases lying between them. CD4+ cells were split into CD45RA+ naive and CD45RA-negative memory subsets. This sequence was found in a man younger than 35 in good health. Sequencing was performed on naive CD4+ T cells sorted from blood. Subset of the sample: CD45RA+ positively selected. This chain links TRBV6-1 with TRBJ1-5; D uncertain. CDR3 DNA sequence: TGTGCCAGCACCTCTAACCGGGCAGATCAGCATTTT. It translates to CASTSNRADQHF.